The next 21 T cell receptor beta chains were all read from a single sample in a study of blood T cells in healthy people across ages. Through a sample-barcoded 5' primer and a J-beta primer mix, a second PCR was run for about 6 to 11 cycles. TCRdb redid the calling of the 5' RACE reads with MiXCR, one entry per CDR3 protein. Found here are over 600,000 distinct CDR3 sequences, 20% to 25% of them singletons; the top ten hold under 4%. Sequencing was carried out using blood. Receptors originate from a man in his 70s in good health.

V is TRBV6-2 or TRBV6-3 and J is TRBJ2-5, with 7 positions matching TRBD1. The J call may be in error: the DNA end matches TRBJ2-7 better. Germline V gives CDR1 MNHEY, CDR2 SVGEGT. The CDR3 has 16 amino acids. The CDR3 region has the DNA TGTGCCAGCAGTACAACCGACAGGGATTTCTCGGACGAGCAGTACTTC. Translating gives CASSTTDRDFSDEQYF.

The chain joins TRBV20-1 to TRBJ2-7, with D tentatively TRBD2 (5 bases). The CDR3 runs 12 residues. Germline assignment: CDR1 DFQATT and CDR2 SNEGSKA (reference sequence). Trimming pared 1 base from V and 7 bases from J, leaving 11 bases between. In DNA, the CDR3 is TGCAGTGCTAGAGCGGGGATGATTGAGCAGTACTTC. Translating gives CSARAGMIEQYF.

The chain joins TRBV7-2 to TRBJ1-1; D is perhaps TRBD1 (5 bases). Germline lookup yields CDR1 SGHTA and CDR2 FQGNSA. The V end was cut by 5 bases, the J end by 3 bases, with 16 bases between. The CDR3 is 15 residues long. For the CDR3, the DNA is TGTGCCAGCAGCCAAGGCACCAGGGCCTACACTGAAGCTTTCTTT. It codes for CASSQGTRAYTEAFF.

This clonotype was seen a handful of times. The rearrangement joins TRBV4-1 to TRBJ2-1; D possibly corresponds to TRBD2 (6 bases). V lost 0 bases and J 0 bases, leaving 12 bases between the germline ends. The V gene's germline CDR1 is MGHRA and CDR2 YSYEKL. The CDR3 spans 17 residues. The CDR3 DNA is TGCGCCAGCAGCCAAGAGGTAGCGGCTAGCTCCTACAATGAGCAGTTCTTC. It translates to CASSQEVAASSYNEQFF.

This chain uses TRBV9 with TRBJ2-5; no firm D call. Per germline, CDR1 SGDLS and CDR2 YYNGEE. V was shortened by 0 bases and J by 7 bases, with 13 bases between the two germline ends. The CDR3 is 14 residues long. The CDR3 nucleotides read TGTGCCAGCAGCGTAGCGCAGGCACGGACGACCCAGTACTTC. Protein: CASSVAQARTTQYF.

This clonotype was observed at least ten times. V gene TRBV28 combines with J gene TRBJ1-1, with a possible D match to TRBD1 (5 bases). V lost 8 bases and J 3 bases, leaving 16 bases between the germline ends. CDR3 size: 14 residues. Germline assignment: CDR1 MDHEN and CDR2 SYDVKM. CDR3 DNA: TGTGCCAGCTACCCGGCAGGGTATGACACTGAAGCTTTCTTT. It is translated as CASYPAGYDTEAFF.

Only a few counts were recorded for this clonotype. The chain recombines TRBV5-1 with TRBJ1-4; D is undetermined. The germline V and J ends were trimmed by 4 bases and 3 bases, with 10 bases remaining between them. Germline V gene sequence: CDR1 SGHRS, CDR2 YFSETQ. This CDR3 spans 14 amino acids. This CDR3 is CASSAEAPNEKLFF. The CDR3 DNA reads TGCGCCAGCAGCGCGGAGGCCCCTAATGAAAAACTGTTTTTT.

The table lists this clonotype with a few counts. Here the CDR3 omits its conserved ending phenylalanine or tryptophan, so a read error is the likely source. The V and J genes are TRBV6-5 and TRBJ1-6; no firm D call. Germline CDR1 is MNHEY and CDR2 is SVGAGI. V lost 6 bases to trimming and J lost 10 bases, with 16 bases between them. This CDR3 contains 14 residues. The CDR3 region is CASSIEGNRSPLHS. CDR3 in DNA: TGTGCCAGCAGCATAGAAGGGAATCGGTCACCCCTCCACTCT.

The rearrangement joins TRBV6-5 to TRBJ2-6; no clear D. The CDR3 spans 18 residues. In germline, CDR1 is MNHEY, CDR2 SVGAGI. Between the trimmed V and J ends, which lost 4 bases and 0 bases, there was a span of 16 bases. The CDR3 reads CASSSPSQISSGANVLTF. CDR3 coding DNA: TGTGCCAGCAGTTCCCCGTCACAAATAAGCTCTGGGGCCAACGTCCTGACTTTC.

This clonotype was detected only a few times. This chain uses TRBV24-1 with TRBJ2-3; D ambiguous. The CDR3 is made up of 16 amino acids. V lost 2 bases, J lost 1 base, and 12 bases lay in between. Germline V gene lookup returns CDR1 KGHDR and CDR2 SFDVKD. The CDR3 DNA sequence: TGTGCCACCAGTGATTGGTCCGGCGGTCGCACAGATACGCAGTATTTT. The encoded protein is CATSDWSGGRTDTQYF.

This clonotype was recorded a few times. V is TRBV7-2 and J is TRBJ2-7; D not certain. This CDR3 is 11 amino acids long. V was shortened by 4 bases and J by 7 bases, with 8 bases between the two germline ends. Per germline, CDR1 SGHTA and CDR2 FQGNSA. CDR3 in DNA: TGTACCAGCAGCTCGGACGTAGAGCAGTACTTC. Residues: CTSSSDVEQYF.

This clonotype turned up a few times. CDR3 sequence: CASSYAASYEQYF. The CDR3, as DNA: TGTGCCAGCTCCTACGCCGCCTCCTACGAGCAGTACTTC. This sequence joins TRBV12-3 or TRBV12-4 and TRBJ2-7; D remains ambiguous. V was shortened by 8 bases and J by 0 bases, with 11 bases between the two germline ends. This CDR3 has 13 residues.

The V call is TRBV14, the J call TRBJ1-4, with 10 bases fitting TRBD1. The V gene end was trimmed by 4 bases and the J gene end by 7 bases; junction bases not matched to a gene: 3. Germline CDR1 SGHDN, CDR2 FVKESK. The CDR3 extends over 14 amino acids. The CDR3 reads CASSPRDRGEKLFF. In DNA, the CDR3 is TGTGCCAGCAGCCCCCGGGACAGGGGTGAAAAACTGTTTTTT.

V usage is TRBV28 and J usage is TRBJ2-3; TRBD1 agrees at 7 bases. Germline CDR1 reads MDHEN; CDR2 reads SYDVKM. The CDR3 is 15 residues long. V dropped 7 bases and J dropped 0; count of bases not matched to a gene: 7. CDR3 sequence (DNA): TGTGCCAGCATCCCGAGGACAGGTAGCACAGATACGCAGTATTTT. Translation gives CASIPRTGSTDTQYF.

This clonotype came up a few times. This chain connects TRBV20-1 to TRBJ1-1; D not certain. Trimming removed 6 bases from V and 1 base from J, with 9 bases in between. Germline assignment: CDR1 DFQATT and CDR2 SNEGSKA (reference sequence). CDR3 length: 12 residues. The CDR3 is CSAGEPNTEAFF. CDR3 bases: TGCAGTGCCGGGGAGCCGAACACTGAAGCTTTCTTT.

V and J are TRBV5-1 and TRBJ2-1; no firm D call. V was trimmed by 0 bases and J by 4 bases, leaving 11 bases between them. The CDR3 covers 15 residues. Germline-derived CDR1 and CDR2 are SGHRS and YFSETQ. The CDR3 bases are TGCGCCAGCAGCTTGGACGGCCAGAAGTACAATGAGCAGTTCTTC. The encoded protein is CASSLDGQKYNEQFF.

The chain combines TRBV14 with TRBJ2-5, with D hard to call. The DNA end is a closer match to TRBJ2-1, so the J assignment may be wrong. The CDR3 is 13 residues long. Per germline, CDR1 SGHDN and CDR2 FVKESK. The CDR3 region is CASSPSFYNEQFF. Here the CDR3 DNA reads TGTGCCAGCAGCCCCTCCTTCTACAATGAGCAGTTCTTC.

The chain joins TRBV9 to TRBJ2-7, with D possibly being TRBD1 or TRBD2 (5 bases each). The CDR3 covers 16 residues. The germline V gene has CDR1 SGDLS and CDR2 YYNGEE. The V end was cut by 3 bases, the J end by 2 bases, with 18 bases between. The CDR3 sequence is CASSANPSVGAYEQYF. CDR3 DNA sequence: TGTGCCAGCAGCGCCAACCCCTCGGTGGGGGCCTACGAGCAGTACTTC.

This clonotype was counted only a few times. The rearrangement joins TRBV12-5 to TRBJ1-4; D might be TRBD1 (6 bases). The germline V and J ends were trimmed by 4 bases and 2 bases, with 11 bases remaining between them. In germline, CDR1 is LGHNT, CDR2 FRNRAP. CDR3 length equals 15 residues. The CDR3 is CASGWQGKTNEKLFF. DNA of the CDR3: TGTGCTAGTGGTTGGCAGGGGAAGACTAATGAAAAACTGTTTTTT.

Only a few counts were recorded for this clonotype. This chain uses TRBV28 with TRBJ2-5; 10 positions match TRBD1. The end of the DNA fits TRBJ2-7 better, so the J call may be wrong. The CDR3 consists of 14 residues. CDR1 is MDHEN, CDR2 SYDVKM, per germline. In DNA form, the CDR3 reads TGTGCCAGCAGTTTATTGGGACAGGGGTCCGAGCAGTACTTC. The encoded protein is CASSLLGQGSEQYF.

This clonotype was observed a handful of times. V is TRBV27 and J is TRBJ2-6; D possibly corresponds to TRBD1 (6 bases). The CDR3 has 18 residues. Germline V gene lookup returns CDR1 MNHEY and CDR2 SMNVEV (reference sequence). V gave up 5 bases and J gave up 0 bases, with 17 bases separating them. The CDR3 protein is CASSPTGQGFSGANVLTF. CDR3 coding DNA: TGTGCCAGCAGTCCAACTGGGCAGGGGTTCTCTGGGGCCAACGTCCTGACTTTC.